This paragraph covers one T cell receptor (beta chain) sequence. Its antigen has not been determined. Base qualities are not at hand, and no much larger clone is one base apart. Taken from the germline V gene, the CDR1 and CDR2 loops are ENHRY and SYGVKD. The CDR3 numbers 15 residues from cysteine through phenylalanine. The read is trimmed to its CDR3 DNA, 45 bases read in frame from base 1. The V and J ends are trimmed by 4 bases and 8 bases, leaving 20 bases between them. The data originate from a study of Ad26.COV2.S vaccination and SARS-CoV-2 variants (dated by TCRdb to about 2021). Concerning the study at large: Vaccine-arm donors came from COV1001, a multicentre, randomized, double-blind, placebo-controlled phase I-IIa trial of Ad26.COV2.S in healthy adults. Ad26.COV2.S was administered intramuscularly at 5 x 10^10 or 1 x 10^11 viral particles, either as a single shot or as two shots given 56 days apart. Trial participants were randomized into five groups of five: low-dose or high-dose Ad26.COV2.S given once or twice, or placebo on both occasions. Throughout the experiments and outcome assessment, investigators stayed blinded to trial group allocation. The specificity and breadth of SARS-CoV-2-reactive T cell receptors after Ad26.COV2.S vaccination were assessed by TCRbeta repertoire sequencing. The TCR-sequenced set comprised approximately 30 samples: around 20 Ad26.COV2.S vaccine recipients, 5 placebo recipients and 8 SARS-CoV-2 convalescent individuals. Beyond this particular receptor, the publication reports: It was noted by the authors that total T cell responses may have been underestimated by the TCR breadth and depth analyses. After vaccination, substantial breadth of spike-specific CD8+ and CD4+ T cell responses was reported. Vaccine and placebo recipients had similar non-spike TCR breadth, a finding consistent with the vaccine containing only spike. Spike-specific TCR breadth was higher in Ad26.COV2.S recipients than in placebo recipients (P = 0.0014). The study was not powered for comparison of responses between vaccine doses or regimens.

Read against the paper, the sample's treatment or condition label means: some 20 received Ad26.COV2.S at low or high dose, single or two shots; 5 received placebo; per-sample allocation not given. Repertoires of vaccine and placebo recipients were sequenced from samples taken on day 63 after the first injection. In Cohort 1b, 20 to 25 adults aged 18-55 years were enrolled at a single site in Boston, USA, between 29 July and 7 August 2020. Ad26.COV2.S consisted of a replication-incompetent adenovirus type 26 vector by which a prefusion-stabilized SARS-CoV-2 spike protein from the original Wuhan strain was expressed. The immunoSEQ Assay was used to sequence TCRbeta CDR3 regions. After extraction, genomic DNA underwent amplification by bias-controlled multiplex PCR, followed by high-throughput sequencing. In the paper's pipeline: To quantify the absolute abundance of every unique TCRbeta CDR3 region, sequences were collapsed and filtered. T cell fraction was estimated by normalization of TCRbeta template counts to usable DNA, with usable DNA being measured through amplification of reference genes present in all nucleated cells. Repertoire TCRs were annotated as SARS-CoV-2-specific by exact matching of V gene, CDR3 amino acid sequence and J gene to a known reactive TCR set. The reference SARS-CoV-2 TCR set was obtained from MIRA and was filtered for enrichment in COVID-19-positive ImmuneCODE repertoires, whereby public or cross-reactive TCRs were removed. Drawing on the MIRA antigens, annotated TCRs were analysed further at the level of specific ORF or position within ORF. Breadth was defined as the number of annotated unique rearrangements divided by the total number of unique productive rearrangements, and depth was defined as the summed frequency of the annotated unique rearrangements. TCR breadth was compared between groups using two-sided Wilcoxon rank-sum tests. TCRdb retrieved this table from immuneACCESS and kept in-frame rearrangements only. Not all clones are present; in checked studies, unresolved V genes account for under half, and no reason is known for the remainder. V, J and clone size derive from that table, while D and trimming were established from the DNA sequence. A total of 240,000 or so clones appear in this sample, approximately 87% of them only once. The leading ten clones occupy around 11% of the sample.

The sample consisted of peripheral blood, taken in a trial of Ad26.COV2.S vaccine versus placebo. The clonotype was recovered from a person between 18 and 59 years old who received the Ad26.COV2.S COVID-19 vaccine or a placebo. Here the chain combines TRBV10-3 and TRBJ1-2; the D segment could be TRBD1, given 5 matching bases. The nucleotides read TGTGCCATCAGTGCGCTACGGGACGGTGAAATAGGCTACACCTTC. Its protein is CAISALRDGEIGYTF.